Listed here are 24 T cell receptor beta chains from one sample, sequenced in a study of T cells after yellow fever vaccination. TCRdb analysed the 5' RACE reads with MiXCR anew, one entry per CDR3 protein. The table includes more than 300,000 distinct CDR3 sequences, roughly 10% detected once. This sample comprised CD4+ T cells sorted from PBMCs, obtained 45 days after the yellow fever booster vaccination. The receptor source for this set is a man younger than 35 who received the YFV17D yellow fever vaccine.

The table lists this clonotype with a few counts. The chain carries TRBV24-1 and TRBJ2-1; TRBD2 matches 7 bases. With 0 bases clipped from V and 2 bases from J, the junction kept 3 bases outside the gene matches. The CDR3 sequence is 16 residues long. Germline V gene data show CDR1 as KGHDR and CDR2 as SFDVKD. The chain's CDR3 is CATSDLGGVAYNEQFF. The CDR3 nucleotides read TGTGCCACCAGTGATTTGGGGGGGGTAGCCTACAATGAGCAGTTCTTC.

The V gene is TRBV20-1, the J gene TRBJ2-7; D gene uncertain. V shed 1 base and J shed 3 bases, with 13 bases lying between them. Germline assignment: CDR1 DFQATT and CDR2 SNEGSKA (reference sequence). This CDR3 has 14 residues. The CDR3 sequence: CSARAKHHGYEQYF. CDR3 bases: TGCAGTGCTAGAGCTAAGCACCACGGCTACGAGCAGTACTTC.

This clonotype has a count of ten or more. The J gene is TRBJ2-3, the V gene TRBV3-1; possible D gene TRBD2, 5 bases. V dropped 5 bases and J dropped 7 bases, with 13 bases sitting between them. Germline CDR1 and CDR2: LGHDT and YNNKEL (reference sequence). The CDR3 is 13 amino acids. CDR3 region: CASSSGPGNTQYF. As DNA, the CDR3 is TGTGCCAGCAGCTCCGGCCCCGGGAATACGCAGTATTTT.

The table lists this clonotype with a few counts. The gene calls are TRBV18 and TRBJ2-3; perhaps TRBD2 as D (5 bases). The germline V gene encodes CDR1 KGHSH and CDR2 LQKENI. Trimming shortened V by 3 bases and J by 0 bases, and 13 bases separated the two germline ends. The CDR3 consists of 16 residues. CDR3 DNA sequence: TGTGCCAGCTCACCCAATCAAGGACTCAGCACAGATACGCAGTATTTT. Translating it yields CASSPNQGLSTDTQYF.

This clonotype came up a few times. CDR3 sequence: CASSYSTSGVEQYF. CDR3 DNA sequence: TGTGCCAGCAGTTACTCAACTAGCGGGGTCGAGCAGTACTTC. The rearrangement joins TRBV6-6 to TRBJ2-7, with TRBD2 identical over 10 bases. The trim removed 0 bases at V and 6 bases at J, leaving 2 bases unmatched. The CDR3 loop spans 14 amino acids. Per the germline V gene, CDR1 is MNHNY and CDR2 is SVGAGI (reference sequence).

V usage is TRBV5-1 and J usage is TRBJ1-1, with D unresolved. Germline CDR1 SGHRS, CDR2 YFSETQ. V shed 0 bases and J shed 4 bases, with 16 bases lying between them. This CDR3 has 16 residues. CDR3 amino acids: CASSLAWQRGSTEAFF. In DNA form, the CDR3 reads TGCGCCAGCAGCTTGGCTTGGCAGCGGGGTAGCACTGAAGCTTTCTTT.

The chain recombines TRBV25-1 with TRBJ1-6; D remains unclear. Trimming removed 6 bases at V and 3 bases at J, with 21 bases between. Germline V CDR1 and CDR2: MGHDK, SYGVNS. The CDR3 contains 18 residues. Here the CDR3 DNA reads TGTGCCAGCAGAGACCCCGCGGGAACCGAGGGCTATAATTCACCCCTCCACTTT. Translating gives CASRDPAGTEGYNSPLHF.

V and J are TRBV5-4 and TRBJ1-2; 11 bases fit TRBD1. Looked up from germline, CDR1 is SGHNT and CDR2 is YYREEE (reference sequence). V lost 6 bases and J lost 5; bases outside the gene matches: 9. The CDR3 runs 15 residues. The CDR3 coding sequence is TGTGCCAGCACCTGGACAGGGGGCGAGGGGTATGGCTACACCTTC. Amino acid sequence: CASTWTGGEGYGYTF.

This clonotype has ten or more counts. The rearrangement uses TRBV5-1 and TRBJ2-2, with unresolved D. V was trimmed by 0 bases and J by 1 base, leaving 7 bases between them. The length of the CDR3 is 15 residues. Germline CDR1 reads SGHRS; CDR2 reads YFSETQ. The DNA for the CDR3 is TGCGCCAGCAGCTTGGCGCTTATGAACACCGGGGAGCTGTTTTTT. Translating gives CASSLALMNTGELFF.

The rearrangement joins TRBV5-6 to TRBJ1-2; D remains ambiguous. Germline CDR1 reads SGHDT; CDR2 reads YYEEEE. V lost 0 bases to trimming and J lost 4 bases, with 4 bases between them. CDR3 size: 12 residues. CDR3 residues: CASSLVPYGYTF. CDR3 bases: TGTGCCAGCAGCTTGGTGCCCTATGGCTACACCTTC.

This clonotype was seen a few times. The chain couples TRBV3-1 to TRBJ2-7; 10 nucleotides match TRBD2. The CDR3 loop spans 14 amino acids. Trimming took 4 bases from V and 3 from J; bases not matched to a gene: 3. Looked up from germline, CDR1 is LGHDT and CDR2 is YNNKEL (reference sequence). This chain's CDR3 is CASSLSSGGYEQYV. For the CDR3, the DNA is TGTGCCAGCAGCCTCTCTAGCGGGGGCTACGAGCAGTACGTC.

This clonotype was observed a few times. DNA of the CDR3: TGCAGTGCTAGAGATAGGGTTCGCCCCGCTAACTATGGCTACACCTTC. Translating it yields CSARDRVRPANYGYTF. This chain connects TRBV20-1 to TRBJ1-2; D is ambiguous. The V gene lost 0 bases and the J gene lost 0 bases, with 14 bases spanning the gap. This CDR3 spans 16 amino acids. In germline, CDR1 is DFQATT, CDR2 SNEGSKA (reference sequence).

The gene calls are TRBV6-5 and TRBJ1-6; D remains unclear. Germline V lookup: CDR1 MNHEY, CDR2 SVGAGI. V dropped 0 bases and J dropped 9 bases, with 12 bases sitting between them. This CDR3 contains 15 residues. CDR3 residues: CASSYSTRSASPLHF. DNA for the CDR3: TGTGCCAGCAGTTACTCGACTCGGTCAGCTTCACCCCTCCACTTT.

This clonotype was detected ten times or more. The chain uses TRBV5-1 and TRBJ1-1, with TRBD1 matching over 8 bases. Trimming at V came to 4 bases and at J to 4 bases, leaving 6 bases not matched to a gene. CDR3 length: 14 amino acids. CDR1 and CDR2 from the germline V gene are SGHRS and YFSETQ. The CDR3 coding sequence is TGCGCCAGCAGCAATACAGGGGGATCCACTGAAGCTTTCTTT. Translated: CASSNTGGSTEAFF.

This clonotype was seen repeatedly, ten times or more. Here the CDR3 reads CASSPRVNQPQHF. The CDR3 DNA reads TGTGCCAGCAGCCCAAGGGTGAATCAGCCCCAGCATTTT. The V call is TRBV12-3 or TRBV12-4, the J call TRBJ1-5; no firm D call. Trimming left V 6 bases short and J 4 bases short, with 10 bases between. This CDR3 region has 13 residues.

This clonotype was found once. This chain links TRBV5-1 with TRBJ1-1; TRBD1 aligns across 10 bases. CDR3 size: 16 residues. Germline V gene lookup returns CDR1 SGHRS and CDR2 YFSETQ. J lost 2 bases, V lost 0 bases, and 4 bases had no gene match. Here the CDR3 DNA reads TGCGCCAGCAGCTTGGCTGGGGACAGGGGTAACACTGAAGCTTTCTTT. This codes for CASSLAGDRGNTEAFF.

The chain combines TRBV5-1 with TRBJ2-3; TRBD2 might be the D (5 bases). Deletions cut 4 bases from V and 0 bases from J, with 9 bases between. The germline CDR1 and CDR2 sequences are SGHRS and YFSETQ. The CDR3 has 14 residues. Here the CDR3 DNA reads TGCGCCAGCAGCGTCGGGGTGAGCACAGATACGCAGTATTTT. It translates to CASSVGVSTDTQYF.

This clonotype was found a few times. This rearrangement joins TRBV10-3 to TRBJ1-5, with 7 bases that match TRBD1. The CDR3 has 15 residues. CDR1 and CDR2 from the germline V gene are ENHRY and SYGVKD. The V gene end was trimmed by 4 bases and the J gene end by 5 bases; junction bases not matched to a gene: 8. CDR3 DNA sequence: TGTGCCATCAGTGCCCGACAGGGAGTGGATCAGCCCCAGCATTTT. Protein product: CAISARQGVDQPQHF.

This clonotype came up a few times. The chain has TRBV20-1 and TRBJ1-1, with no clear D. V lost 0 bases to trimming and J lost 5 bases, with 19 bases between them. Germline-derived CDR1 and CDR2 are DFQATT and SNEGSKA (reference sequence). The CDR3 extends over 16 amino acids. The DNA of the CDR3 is TGCAGTGCTAGAGATCGAAGGAATGGGATTTCGACTGAAGCTTTCTTT. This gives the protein CSARDRRNGISTEAFF.

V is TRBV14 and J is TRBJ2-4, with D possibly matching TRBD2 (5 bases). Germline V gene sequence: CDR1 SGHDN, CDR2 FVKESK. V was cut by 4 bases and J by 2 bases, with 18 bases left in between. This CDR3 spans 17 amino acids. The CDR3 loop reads CASSLQVRGASKNIQYF. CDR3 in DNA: TGTGCCAGCAGCCTGCAAGTCCGGGGTGCATCCAAAAACATTCAGTACTTC.

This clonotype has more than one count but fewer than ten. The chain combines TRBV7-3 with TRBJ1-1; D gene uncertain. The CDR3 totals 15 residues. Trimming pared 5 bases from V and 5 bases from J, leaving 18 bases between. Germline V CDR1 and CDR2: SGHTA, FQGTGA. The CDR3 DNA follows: TGTGCCAGCAGCCCCAGTGCTGGCGCGGCAACTGAAGCTTTCTTT. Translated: CASSPSAGAATEAFF.

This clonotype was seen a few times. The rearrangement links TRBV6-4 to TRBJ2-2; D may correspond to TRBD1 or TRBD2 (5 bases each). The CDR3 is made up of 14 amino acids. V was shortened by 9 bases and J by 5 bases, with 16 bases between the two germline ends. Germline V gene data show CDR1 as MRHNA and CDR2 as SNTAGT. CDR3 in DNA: TGTGCCAGGTTGAGGGGTAACGGTACCGGGGAGCTGTTTTTT. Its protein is CARLRGNGTGELFF.

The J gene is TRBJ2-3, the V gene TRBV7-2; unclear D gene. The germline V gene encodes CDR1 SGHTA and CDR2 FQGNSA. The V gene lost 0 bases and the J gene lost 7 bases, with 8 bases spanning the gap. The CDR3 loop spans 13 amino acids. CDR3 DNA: TGTGCCAGCAGCTTAGCAGTCCTCAATACGCAGTATTTT. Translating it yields CASSLAVLNTQYF.

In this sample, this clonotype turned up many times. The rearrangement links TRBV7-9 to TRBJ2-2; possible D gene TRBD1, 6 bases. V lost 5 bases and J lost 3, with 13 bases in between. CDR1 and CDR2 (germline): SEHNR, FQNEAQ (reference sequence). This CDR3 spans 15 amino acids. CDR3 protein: CASSQDSGDTGELFF. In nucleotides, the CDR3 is TGTGCCAGCAGCCAGGACTCAGGGGACACCGGGGAGCTGTTTTTT.